What follows is one T cell receptor beta chain and its context. Its specificity is not known. Losses at the gene ends were 5 bases for V and 3 bases for J; bases not matched to a gene: 3. This CDR3 spans 13 amino acids. Germline assignment: CDR1 SQVTM and CDR2 ANQGSEA. This sample stems from a study of T cell repertoires in cytomegalovirus infection. About the study: Indications came from public TCR beta signatures; they pointed to CMV infection and to a matching HLA type.

TCRdb processed the reads anew with MiXCR; each CDR3 protein has one entry. Of hundreds of thousands of distinct CDR3 sequences in the sample, more than 40% were seen once. Findings and caveats of the study: Cumulated frequencies of public TCR beta families served to identify carriers of CMV plus the relevant HLA.

The genes are TRBV29-1 and TRBJ2-1; TRBD2 aligns across 8 bases. The material sequenced was cultured PBMCs, taken from culture after CMV antigen stimulation. The clonotype originates from a human donor in good health (CMV status not recorded). Some clones in this sample may be carry-over from other donors' samples. This chain's CDR3 is CSVKRGLYNEQFF. The CDR3 DNA reads TGCAGCGTTAAGCGGGGGCTCTACAATGAGCAGTTCTTC.